The sequence of this T cell receptor (beta chain) was determined in a study of cytomegalovirus exposure and HLA in healthy donors. Study-wide background: The early release's HLA-typed donors yielded approximately 81 million unique TCRs. Regarding the study as a whole: Most of the TCR beta V segments (in an earlier analysis) were productive either about 87% or about 30% of the time.

Primers: 60 Vbeta forward and 13 Jbeta reverse. The method was immunoSEQ multiplex PCR; TCRdb's version includes in-frame clones alone and lacks a portion of them. This sample's clone table lists some 160,000 clones. Of note for this clone: The antigen remains unidentified.

Input material: PBMCs. The receptor was isolated from a man aged 25-45 years in good health and CMV-seronegative.

The CDR3 loop is CATSRDVGRTIYF. The CDR3 nucleotides read TGTGCCACCAGCAGAGATGTTGGGCGAACCATATATTTT. This chain connects TRBV15 to TRBJ1-3; D is uncertain. The CDR3 runs to 13 residues. The ends were cut back, 0 bases at V and 10 bases at J, with 10 bases in the middle. Germline loops: CDR1 LNHNV, CDR2 YYDKDF (reference sequence).